One TCR beta chain is described in this entry. Its specificity is unknown. This entry comes from a study of PD-1 blockade in classical Hodgkin lymphoma. Some clones are missing from TCRdb's copy, which holds only in-frame ones; the method was immunoSEQ multiplex PCR. The table records some 10,000 clones, approximately 80% of them present only once. Every patient was affected by relapse after autologous stem cell transplantation, while exposure to brentuximab vedotin was not uniform. Trimming pared 8 bases from V and 3 bases from J, leaving 7 bases between. The CDR3 covers 11 residues. The germline gives CDR1 LNHDA, CDR2 SQIVND (reference sequence). Overall study findings and caveats: Any patient who commenced nivolumab under 1 year after ASCT was excluded.

The chain recombines TRBV19 with TRBJ2-5; D is unclear. Sequenced here: peripheral blood mononuclear cells (PBMCs), sampled before the second cycle of nivolumab. The TCR sequence derives from a human donor with classical Hodgkin lymphoma. The CDR3 coding sequence is TGTGCCAGTGGGCCGGAAGAGACCCAGTACTTC. Its protein is CASGPEETQYF.